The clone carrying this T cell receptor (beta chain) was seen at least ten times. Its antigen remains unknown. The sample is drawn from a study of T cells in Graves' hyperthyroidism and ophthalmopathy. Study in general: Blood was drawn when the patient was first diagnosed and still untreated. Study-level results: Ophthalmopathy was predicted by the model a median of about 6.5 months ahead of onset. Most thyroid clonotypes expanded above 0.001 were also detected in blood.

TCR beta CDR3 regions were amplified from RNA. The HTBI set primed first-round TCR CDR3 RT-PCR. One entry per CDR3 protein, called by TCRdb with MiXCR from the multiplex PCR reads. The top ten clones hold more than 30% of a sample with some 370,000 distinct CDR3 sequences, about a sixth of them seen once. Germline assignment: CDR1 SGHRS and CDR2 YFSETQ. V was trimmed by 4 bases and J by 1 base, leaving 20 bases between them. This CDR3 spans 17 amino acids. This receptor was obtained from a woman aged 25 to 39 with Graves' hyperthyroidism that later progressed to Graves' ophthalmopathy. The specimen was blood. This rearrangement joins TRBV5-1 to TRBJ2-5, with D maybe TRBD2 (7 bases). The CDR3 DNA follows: TGCGCCAGCAGCGGCGGATCCGCGGGGGCCATCCAAGAGACCCAGTACTTC. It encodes CASSGGSAGAIQETQYF. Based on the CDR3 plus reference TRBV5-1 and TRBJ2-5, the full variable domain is KAGVTQTPRYLIKTRGQQVTLSCSPISGHRSVSWYQQTPGQGLQFLFEYFSETQRNKGNFPGRFSGRQFSNSRSEMNVSTLELGDSALYLCASSGGSAGAIQETQYFGPGTRLLVL.